The present entry profiles one T cell receptor (beta chain) with its context. Its matching antigen is unknown. The data originate from a study of response to subunit inactivated influenza vaccine. CDR3 size: 12 residues. Germline loops: CDR1 SGHRS, CDR2 YFSETQ. Overall study results and limits: Researchers suggested that each seasonal influenza vaccination recruits few new T cells.

TCRdb used MiXCR to reprocess the RT-PCR reads, holding one entry per CDR3 protein. The sample consists of about 190,000 distinct CDR3 sequences, roughly 14% of them appearing once. The source of this sequence is a man aged 45-65 years who received an inactivated influenza vaccine. The genes are TRBV5-1 and TRBJ2-1; D gene ambiguous. The DNA end is more similar to TRBJ2-7, so the J call may be wrong. The sequencing used CD8+ T cells sorted from PBMCs, collected about 5 days after vaccination. The CDR3 region is CASSLLGDEQYF. The CDR3 bases are TGCGCCAGCAGCTTGTTAGGAGATGAGCAGTACTTC.